This T cell receptor beta chain was sequenced during a study of HIV-infected patients and healthy controls. TCRdb recomputed calls from the 5' RACE reads with MiXCR, one row per CDR3 protein. The data contain some 70,000 distinct CDR3 sequences, approximately 21% of them singletons. V lost 0 bases and J lost 0, with 11 bases in between. CDR1 and CDR2 (germline): ENHRY, SYGVKD. The CDR3 runs to 16 residues. The sequence derives from a human donor in good health. Sequenced input: CD4+ T cells from blood. V and J are TRBV10-3 and TRBJ2-5; no clear D gene. CDR3 nucleotide sequence: TGTGCCATCAGTGAGTCGGGGTGGGCAGACCAAGAGACCCAGTACTTC. It translates to CAISESGWADQETQYF.